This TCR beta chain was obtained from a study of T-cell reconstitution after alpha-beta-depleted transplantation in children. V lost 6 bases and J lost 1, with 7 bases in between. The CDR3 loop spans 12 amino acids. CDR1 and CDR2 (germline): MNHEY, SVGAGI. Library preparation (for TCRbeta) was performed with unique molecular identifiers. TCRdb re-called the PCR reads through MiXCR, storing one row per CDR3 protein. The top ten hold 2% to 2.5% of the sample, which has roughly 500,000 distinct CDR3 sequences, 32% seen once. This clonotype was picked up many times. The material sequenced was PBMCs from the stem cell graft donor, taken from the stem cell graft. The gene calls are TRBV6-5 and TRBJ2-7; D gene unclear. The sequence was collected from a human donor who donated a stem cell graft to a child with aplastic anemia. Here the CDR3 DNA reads TGTGCCAGCAGCCCACCGTCCTACGAGCAGTACTTC. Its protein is CASSPPSYEQYF.